The 26 T cell receptor beta chains below come from one sample, sequenced in a study of OX40 agonist ivuxolimab in advanced cancers. Measured with immunoSEQ multiplex PCR; TCRdb has only the in-frame clones, and not every one. Here the sample spans 60,000 to 85,000 clones, around 94% being singletons. Sequences were derived from CD4+ or CD8+ T cells sorted from blood, sampled in a trial of the OX40 agonist ivuxolimab. The receptor set was obtained from an adult with an advanced solid tumor such as melanoma, head and neck, liver or kidney cancer.

The CDR3 reads CASSQGGAGTGYEQYF. The CDR3 coding sequence is TGCGCCAGCAGCCAAGGGGGGGCGGGGACTGGATACGAGCAGTACTTC. J is TRBJ2-7 and V is TRBV4-1; D may correspond to TRBD1 or TRBD2 (6 bases each). Germline loops: CDR1 MGHRA, CDR2 YSYEKL. This CDR3 region has 16 residues. The V gene lost 1 base and the J gene lost 4 bases, with 17 bases spanning the gap.

The chain employs TRBV15 and TRBJ2-1, with D uncertain. Germline V gives CDR1 LNHNV, CDR2 YYDKDF (reference sequence). The CDR3 covers 12 residues. Trimming took off 3 bases at V and 7 bases at J, with 7 bases between the two ends. CDR3 sequence: CATSSQRNEQFF. CDR3 bases: TGTGCCACCAGCAGTCAGAGGAATGAGCAGTTCTTC.

This sequence joins TRBV6-5 and TRBJ1-1; D unclear. The germline V and J ends were trimmed by 7 bases and 0 bases, with 12 bases remaining between them. The V gene's germline CDR1 is MNHEY and CDR2 SVGAGI. The CDR3 is 14 amino acids. In DNA form, the CDR3 reads TGTGCCAGCACCCACACAATGATGAACACTGAAGCTTTCTTT. Translating it yields CASTHTMMNTEAFF.

This chain connects TRBV2 to TRBJ1-5; TRBD1 aligns across 8 bases. The CDR3 totals 15 residues. Germline V lookup: CDR1 SNHLY, CDR2 FYNNEI. V lost 1 base and J lost 6; bases outside the gene matches: 5. The CDR3 spells CASSEGQGLGQPQHF. CDR3 nucleotides: TGTGCCAGCAGTGAAGGACAGGGGTTAGGTCAGCCCCAGCATTTT.

J is TRBJ1-1 and V is TRBV11-2; possibly TRBD1 for D (6 bases). Looked up from germline, CDR1 is SGHAT and CDR2 is FQNNGV. V was shortened by 6 bases and J by 5 bases, with 13 bases between the two germline ends. The CDR3 covers 13 residues. CDR3: CASSPTGDTEAFF. The DNA for the CDR3 is TGTGCCAGCAGTCCGACAGGTGATACTGAAGCTTTCTTT.

The chain joins TRBV15 to TRBJ2-1; 10 bases agree with TRBD2. Germline loops: CDR1 LNHNV, CDR2 YYDKDF (reference sequence). Trimming cost V 1 base and J 4 bases; bases outside gene matches: 7. The CDR3 loop spans 17 amino acids. The CDR3 region has the DNA TGTGCCACCAGCAGAGGGGCCGGGACTAGCGCATACAATGAGCAGTTCTTC. Translation gives CATSRGAGTSAYNEQFF.

The gene calls are TRBV7-2 and TRBJ2-7; 8 positions match TRBD2. The CDR3 has 16 amino acids. Germline V gives CDR1 SGHTA, CDR2 FQGNSA. V gave up 3 bases and J gave up 2 bases; unmatched junction bases: 9. CDR3 sequence: CASSLEVSGGAYEQYF. DNA of the CDR3: TGTGCCAGCAGCTTGGAAGTCAGCGGGGGAGCCTACGAGCAGTACTTC.

The rearrangement joins TRBV7-6 to TRBJ1-1; possibly TRBD1 for D (5 bases). Trimming removed 3 bases at V and 0 bases at J, with 14 bases between. Germline V gives CDR1 SGHVS, CDR2 FNYEAQ. The CDR3 has 16 amino acids. CDR3 loop: CASSFLGEKMNTEAFF. The DNA of the CDR3 is TGTGCCAGCAGCTTTTTGGGGGAGAAAATGAACACTGAAGCTTTCTTT.

The count of this clone is one. The chain combines TRBV19 with TRBJ1-1; perhaps TRBD1 as D (6 bases). Germline values: CDR1 LNHDA, CDR2 SQIVND (reference sequence). CDR3 length: 14 amino acids. The V and J ends lost 4 bases and 0 bases respectively, with 9 bases between them. This CDR3 reads CASSRGPVNTEAFF. The CDR3, as DNA: TGTGCCAGTAGTAGGGGGCCGGTGAACACTGAAGCTTTCTTT.

The chain carries TRBV2 and TRBJ1-5; perhaps TRBD1 as D (6 bases). This CDR3 comprises 16 residues. The germline V and J ends were trimmed by 6 bases and 1 base, with 16 bases remaining between them. Per the germline V gene, CDR1 is SNHLY and CDR2 is FYNNEI. Here the CDR3 reads CASRDSIGRSNQPQHF. The CDR3 region has the DNA TGTGCCAGCAGGGACAGCATCGGGAGGAGCAATCAGCCCCAGCATTTT.

J is TRBJ2-3 and V is TRBV7-6; 10 bases line up with TRBD1. This CDR3 is built from 15 residues. Trimming took 4 bases from V and 4 from J; bases not matched to a gene: 5. The germline gives CDR1 SGHVS, CDR2 FNYEAQ. The CDR3 loop reads CASSSTGGAADTQYF. The CDR3 DNA is TGTGCCAGCAGCTCGACAGGGGGCGCGGCAGATACGCAGTATTTT.

The gene calls are TRBV6-5 and TRBJ2-3; D gene uncertain. CDR3 size: 13 residues. Germline V gene lookup returns CDR1 MNHEY and CDR2 SVGAGI. V was cut by 3 bases and J by 5 bases, with 9 bases left in between. The CDR3 spells CASSYFVGDTQYF. For the CDR3, the DNA is TGTGCCAGCAGTTATTTCGTGGGAGATACGCAGTATTTT.

The genes are TRBV5-6 and TRBJ2-7, with D perhaps assigned TRBD1 or TRBD2 (5 bases each). The CDR3 is 12 amino acids. V shed 4 bases and J shed 3 bases, with 8 bases lying between them. Germline V gene data show CDR1 as SGHDT and CDR2 as YYEEEE. The CDR3: CASSGDGYEQYF. The CDR3 DNA follows: TGTGCCAGCAGCGGGGACGGCTACGAGCAGTACTTC.

The V and J genes are TRBV13 and TRBJ1-1; TRBD1 might be the D (5 bases). The germline V gene has CDR1 PRHDT and CDR2 FYEKMQ (reference sequence). V was clipped by 2 bases and J by 1 base, with 11 bases between them. The CDR3 covers 15 residues. DNA of the CDR3: TGTGCCAGCAGCTTAAGGGGCGAAGGGAACACTGAAGCTTTCTTT. As protein: CASSLRGEGNTEAFF.

This clone was observed a few times. V usage is TRBV27 and J usage is TRBJ1-2; 7 nucleotides align to TRBD1. This CDR3 region has 13 residues. J gave up 8 bases and V 0 bases, and 3 bases lay outside the gene matches. CDR1 and CDR2 (germline): MNHEY, SMNVEV (reference sequence). The CDR3 DNA follows: TGTGCCAGCAGTTTATCTAGGGGGCTCGGCTACACCTTC. Translating gives CASSLSRGLGYTF.

The rearrangement joins TRBV9 to TRBJ2-3, with D perhaps matching TRBD2 (6 bases). Germline V gene sequence: CDR1 SGDLS, CDR2 YYNGEE. The V end lost 4 bases, the J end lost 4 bases, and 19 bases lay between the germline ends. The CDR3 loop spans 16 amino acids. CDR3 sequence reads: CASSPDLAEDPDTQYF. CDR3 nucleotides: TGTGCCAGCAGCCCCGACTTAGCGGAAGACCCAGATACGCAGTATTTT.

This clone is a singleton in its sample. The rearrangement uses TRBV30 and TRBJ2-2; the D gene is possibly TRBD1 (5 bases). This CDR3 is 14 amino acids long. CDR1 and CDR2 from the germline V gene are GTSNPN and SVGIG (reference sequence). The V end was cut by 2 bases, the J end by 7 bases, with 14 bases between. The DNA for the CDR3 is TGTGCCTGGAGTAAGGGGCTAGGTGGCGGGGAGCTGTTTTTT. As protein: CAWSKGLGGGELFF.

J is TRBJ2-1 and V is TRBV19; TRBD2 matches 7 bases. The CDR3 has 11 amino acids. Germline CDR1 reads LNHDA; CDR2 reads SQIVND (reference sequence). Trimming cost V 5 bases and J 10 bases; bases outside gene matches: 2. This CDR3 reads CASSHGREQFF. As DNA, the CDR3 is TGTGCCAGTAGTCACGGGAGGGAGCAGTTCTTC. Using reference TRBV19 and TRBJ2-1 for the parts outside the CDR3, the full variable domain is DGGITQSPKYLFRKEGQNVTLSCEQNLNHDAMYWYRQDPGQGLRLIYYSQIVNDFQKGDIAEGYSVSREKKESFPLTVTSAQKNPTAFYLCASSHGREQFFGPGTRLTVL.

This chain uses TRBV7-9 with TRBJ2-1; possibly TRBD2 for D (5 bases). With 2 bases removed from V and 8 bases from J, the gap between germline ends came to 7 bases. The CDR3 sequence is 12 residues long. Germline CDR1 and CDR2: SEHNR and FQNEAQ (reference sequence). The chain's CDR3 is CASSLSRDEQFF. CDR3 DNA: TGTGCCAGCAGCTTATCGAGGGATGAGCAGTTCTTC.

V gene TRBV6-5 combines with J gene TRBJ2-6; weak D call: TRBD2 (6 bases). V was trimmed by 2 bases and J by 4 bases, leaving 9 bases between them. This CDR3 contains 15 residues. Per germline, CDR1 MNHEY and CDR2 SVGAGI. Here the CDR3 DNA reads TGTGCCAGCAGTTACGGAGGGACCGGGGCCAACGTCCTGACTTTC. Its translation is CASSYGGTGANVLTF.

The V call is TRBV7-9, the J call TRBJ1-1; D call uncertain. Trimming stripped 5 bases from V and 10 bases from J, with 11 bases between. Germline assignment: CDR1 SEHNR and CDR2 FQNEAQ (reference sequence). CDR3 length: 11 amino acids. The CDR3 region has the DNA TGTGCCAGCAGCGGTGCCAGAGGAGCTTTCTTT. The encoded protein is CASSGARGAFF.

CDR3 sequence reads: CASSTLTGEQYF. CDR3 nucleotide sequence: TGTGCCAGTAGTACCCTGACTGGCGAGCAGTACTTC. The chain combines TRBV19 with TRBJ2-7, with D hard to call. The CDR3 spans 12 residues. Germline values: CDR1 LNHDA, CDR2 SQIVND (reference sequence). With 4 bases removed from V and 6 bases from J, the gap between germline ends came to 10 bases.

J is TRBJ1-2 and V is TRBV30, with TRBD1 identical over 8 bases. CDR3 size: 11 residues. The V gene end was trimmed by 7 bases and the J gene end by 4 bases; junction bases not matched to a gene: 2. Germline V gene sequence: CDR1 GTSNPN, CDR2 SVGIG (reference sequence). The CDR3 loop is CALTGAYGYTF. In DNA, the CDR3 is TGTGCCTTGACAGGGGCCTATGGCTACACCTTC.

The rearrangement links TRBV9 to TRBJ2-5; TRBD1 matches 8 bases. This CDR3 is built from 15 residues. Germline trimming cut 4 bases from V and 5 bases from J; bases unmatched to any gene: 10. Per germline, CDR1 SGDLS and CDR2 YYNGEE. CDR3 loop: CASSPEGDRSETQYF. DNA of the CDR3: TGTGCCAGCAGCCCCGAGGGGGACAGGAGTGAGACCCAGTACTTC.

The gene calls are TRBV13 and TRBJ2-1; the D is unclear. Germline V lookup: CDR1 PRHDT, CDR2 FYEKMQ (reference sequence). The CDR3 spans 12 residues. Trimming pared 0 bases from V and 9 bases from J, leaving 6 bases between. The CDR3 DNA reads as TGTGCCAGCAGCTTAGGCACCGCTGAGCAGTTCTTC. Residues: CASSLGTAEQFF.

The chain combines TRBV30 with TRBJ2-7; D may be TRBD1 (6 bases). Trimming took 5 bases from V and 0 from J, leaving 14 bases between them. The CDR3 loop spans 14 amino acids. In germline, CDR1 is GTSNPN, CDR2 SVGIG (reference sequence). The CDR3 DNA follows: TGTGCCTGGGACCCCACAGGGAGCTCCTACGAGCAGTACTTC. Amino acids: CAWDPTGSSYEQYF.